The 12 T cell receptor beta chains below come from one sample, sequenced in a study of T cell responses to AZD1222 COVID-19 vaccine. Measured with immunoSEQ multiplex PCR; TCRdb has only the in-frame clones, and not every one. This sample has about 120,000 clones; around 93% occur once, and the top ten carry 11% to 15%. Source: peripheral blood, taken on day 0 of AZD1222 vaccination. The receptors derive from an adult in good health.

This chain links TRBV7-9 with TRBJ2-1; TRBD2 matches 10 bases. Germline lookup yields CDR1 SEHNR and CDR2 FQNEAQ (reference sequence). V lost 4 bases and J lost 8; bases outside the gene matches: 5. The CDR3 consists of 14 residues. This chain's CDR3 is CASSSQREGHEQFF. The CDR3 DNA reads as TGTGCCAGCAGCTCCCAGCGGGAGGGCCATGAGCAGTTCTTC.

The V call is TRBV18, the J call TRBJ1-3; perhaps TRBD1 as D (5 bases). Germline lookup yields CDR1 KGHSH and CDR2 LQKENI. The V gene lost 0 bases and the J gene lost 0 bases, with 9 bases spanning the gap. The CDR3 runs 16 residues. CDR3 sequence (DNA): TGTGCCAGCTCACCACCGACAGTAGTCTCTGGAAACACCATATATTTT. It encodes CASSPPTVVSGNTIYF. The full variable domain, completed using reference TRBV18 and TRBJ1-3, is NAGVMQNPRHLVRRRGQEARLRCSPMKGHSHVYWYRQLPEEGLKFMVYLQKENIIDESGMPKERFSAEFPKEGPSILRIQQVVRGDSAAYFCASSPPTVVSGNTIYFGEGSWLTVV.

J is TRBJ2-2 and V is TRBV28; 7 bases align to TRBD1. The V gene's germline CDR1 is MDHEN and CDR2 SYDVKM. CDR3 length: 13 residues. V lost 7 bases, J lost 3 bases, and 2 bases stayed unmatched. Here the CDR3 DNA reads TGTGCCAGCAAGACAGGGTACACCGGGGAGCTGTTTTTT. Its translation is CASKTGYTGELFF.

This clone was detected only once. V gene TRBV7-9 combines with J gene TRBJ1-5; 9 bases agree with TRBD1. Germline CDR1 and CDR2: SEHNR and FQNEAQ (reference sequence). The V segment lost 5 bases and the J segment 2 bases; nucleotides outside the gene matches: 7. The CDR3 sequence is 16 residues long. CDR3 in amino acids: CASSGTGTGGNQPQHF. CDR3 DNA sequence: TGTGCCAGCAGCGGGACAGGGACGGGGGGCAATCAGCCCCAGCATTTT.

This clone was seen only a few times. The J gene is TRBJ1-3, the V gene TRBV19; 8 positions match TRBD1. The CDR3 contains 16 residues. CDR1 and CDR2 from the germline V gene are LNHDA and SQIVND (reference sequence). The J segment lost 0 bases and the V segment lost 5 bases, leaving 6 bases of the junction unmatched. As DNA, the CDR3 is TGTGCCAGTAGTTTCGGACAGGGCCGCTCTGGAAACACCATATATTTT. Protein: CASSFGQGRSGNTIYF.

The chain uses TRBV9 and TRBJ1-2, with D maybe TRBD1 (5 bases). The CDR3 spans 14 residues. The V and J ends lost 3 bases and 8 bases respectively, with 17 bases between them. Germline V gene lookup returns CDR1 SGDLS and CDR2 YYNGEE. CDR3 DNA: TGTGCCAGCAGCGGGGAGGGGTCGACGATAGGCTACACCTTC. Translating gives CASSGEGSTIGYTF.

The CDR3: CASSLRVGADEQYF. For the CDR3, the DNA is TGTGCCAGCAGCTTGCGTGTAGGGGCCGACGAGCAGTACTTC. The chain links TRBV5-6 to TRBJ2-7; possibly TRBD1 for D (5 bases). Germline V lookup: CDR1 SGHDT, CDR2 YYEEEE. V was trimmed by 1 base and J by 5 bases, leaving 13 bases between them. This CDR3 has 14 residues.

The V call is TRBV5-6, the J call TRBJ1-6, with D perhaps TRBD1 (5 bases). V was clipped by 3 bases and J by 8 bases, with 15 bases between them. Germline V lookup: CDR1 SGHDT, CDR2 YYEEEE. The CDR3 is made up of 15 amino acids. CDR3 DNA: TGTGCCAGCAGCTCAGGCATCAGGGTGGATTCACCCCTCCACTTT. As protein: CASSSGIRVDSPLHF.

The V call is TRBV5-4, the J call TRBJ1-2, with 9 bases aligning to TRBD1. The V segment lost 0 bases and the J segment 3 bases; nucleotides outside the gene matches: 3. Germline assignment: CDR1 SGHNT and CDR2 YYREEE (reference sequence). The CDR3 sequence is 15 residues long. The CDR3 loop reads CASSLGDRDDYGYTF. The DNA for the CDR3 is TGTGCCAGCAGCTTGGGGGACAGGGACGACTATGGCTACACCTTC.

Regarding this clone: One end of the junction is discordant with germline, which a read error may explain. The chain employs TRBV13 and TRBJ1-2; possible D gene TRBD1, 5 bases. The CDR3 has 14 amino acids. The germline V gene encodes CDR1 PRHDT and CDR2 FYEKMQ (reference sequence). In nucleotides, the CDR3 is TGTGCCAGCAGCTTAGGCCTTTCGGGGGTTTTACCACTCTTC. This translates into CASSLGLSGVLPLF.

This chain links TRBV25-1 with TRBJ2-1; 7 bases are shared with TRBD1. Germline V lookup: CDR1 MGHDK, CDR2 SYGVNS. V shed 3 bases and J 8 bases; nucleotides not matched to a gene: 10. The CDR3 is made up of 15 amino acids. The DNA for the CDR3 is TGTGCCAGCAGTGATCCCAAGAGACAGGGCGATGAGCAGTTCTTC. Translated: CASSDPKRQGDEQFF.

The chain uses TRBV7-8 and TRBJ2-3; 16 nucleotides agree with TRBD2. This CDR3 is 18 amino acids long. Germline assignment: CDR1 SGHVS and CDR2 FQNEAQ. V lost 7 bases to trimming and J lost 2 bases; unmatched junction nucleotides: 9. The CDR3 sequence: CASTSTGTSGGVTDTQYF. DNA for the CDR3: TGTGCCAGCACCTCGACCGGGACTAGCGGGGGGGTCACAGATACGCAGTATTTT. Combining the CDR3 with reference TRBV7-8 and TRBJ2-3 gives the whole variable domain GAGVSQSPRYKVAKRGQDVALRCDPISGHVSLFWYQQALGQGPEFLTYFQNEAQLDKSGLPSDRFFAERPEGSVSTLKIQRTQQEDSAVYLCASTSTGTSGGVTDTQYFGPGTRLTVL.